The T cell receptor (beta chain) described here comes from a study of T cell responses to AZD1222 COVID-19 vaccine. Findings and limits, study-wide: Repertoires were obtained only post-peak T cell response. Researchers report vaccine-associated CD4 TCRs spanning spike, with dominance at 160-218 and 743-854. The sample set comprised mostly white British donors with more females, and clonal diversity was possibly underestimated. Baseline seropositivity characterized only a handful of AZD1222 recipients.

Measured with immunoSEQ multiplex PCR; TCRdb has only the in-frame clones, and not every one. The sample has approximately 150,000 clones, more than 80% seen once. Turning to this clone: The antigen remains unidentified.

Here the sequenced sample was peripheral blood, taken on day 0 of AZD1222 vaccination. This TCR came from an adult in good health.

CDR3 DNA: TGTGCCAGCAGCGGCGGTCTCTCTGGGGCCAACGTCCTGACTTTC. Its translation is CASSGGLSGANVLTF. The chain joins TRBV9 to TRBJ2-6, with unresolved D. V was shortened by 3 bases and J by 0 bases, with 7 bases between the two germline ends. Germline CDR1 reads SGDLS; CDR2 reads YYNGEE. This CDR3 contains 15 residues.